The T cell receptor (beta chain) described here comes from a study of T cell responses to AZD1222 COVID-19 vaccine. The data were produced by immunoSEQ multiplex PCR, yet TCRdb's version contains in-frame clones alone and is incomplete. Here the sample spans 150,000 or so clones, just over 90% being singletons. This CDR3 is 15 amino acids long. The V end was cut by 5 bases, the J end by 7 bases, with 15 bases between. CDR1 and CDR2 (germline): SGHTA, FQGTGA. A word on this clone: Its antigen is unknown.

Study results and limitations: Nearly half of spike-specific TCRs reportedly go after variant regions that carry no mutations. Sampled repertoires all dated from after the peak T cell response.

The clonotype originates from an adult in good health. V and J are TRBV7-3 and TRBJ1-6, with TRBD1 as a possible D gene (6 bases). Sequenced material: peripheral blood, taken on day 0 of MenACWY control vaccination. CDR3 in amino acids: CASSPGARGNSPLHF. CDR3 DNA sequence: TGTGCCAGCAGCCCGGGGGCCAGGGGAAATTCACCCCTCCACTTT.